One sample yielded the 11 T cell receptor beta chains listed below, sequenced in a study of T-cell reconstitution after alpha-beta-depleted transplantation in children. The TCRbeta library incorporated unique molecular identifiers. Each CDR3 protein gets one entry after TCRdb re-called the PCR reads with MiXCR. Here the sample spans approximately 420,000 distinct CDR3 sequences, about a tenth being singletons. The sample in question was PBMCs from the stem cell graft donor, obtained from the stem cell graft. The origin of the receptors is a human donor who donated a stem cell graft to a child with acute myeloid leukemia.

This clonotype was counted ten times or more. The V call is TRBV7-3, the J call TRBJ2-1, with a tentative D call TRBD2 (5 bases). Germline V gives CDR1 SGHTA, CDR2 FQGTGA. The CDR3 totals 13 residues. Trimming took 0 bases from V and 9 from J, leaving 9 bases between them. CDR3 DNA: TGTGCCAGCAGCTTAACCGTCCGGGGTGAGCAGTTCTTC. Translated: CASSLTVRGEQFF.

The chain employs TRBV7-9 and TRBJ1-1; 7 positions agree with TRBD1. J lost 5 bases, V lost 2 bases, and 8 bases had no gene match. Germline V gene data show CDR1 as SEHNR and CDR2 as FQNEAQ (reference sequence). The CDR3 has 15 residues. This CDR3 is CASSLLQGGKTEAFF. CDR3 sequence (DNA): TGTGCCAGCAGCTTATTGCAGGGGGGAAAAACTGAAGCTTTCTTT.

The gene calls are TRBV25-1 and TRBJ2-2, with 12 bases matching TRBD1. CDR1 and CDR2 (germline): MGHDK, SYGVNS. The ends lost 6 bases at V and 7 bases at J; junction bases unmatched: 9. The CDR3 is 16 amino acids. The CDR3, as DNA: TGTGCCAGCAGCCGAGGGACAGGGGGCGGTCACGGGGAGCTGTTTTTT. Encoded protein: CASSRGTGGGHGELFF. Full variable domain (outside the CDR3, taken from reference TRBV25-1 and TRBJ2-2): EADIYQTPRYLVIGTGKKITLECSQTMGHDKMYWYQQDPGMELHLIHYSYGVNSTEKGDLSSESTVSRIRTEHFPLTLESARPSHTSQYLCASSRGTGGGHGELFFGEGSRLTVL.

At least ten counts were recorded for this clonotype. The genes are TRBV7-9 and TRBJ2-5, with 11 positions matching TRBD1. The germline V gene encodes CDR1 SEHNR and CDR2 FQNEAQ (reference sequence). V dropped 8 bases and J dropped 5; count of bases not matched to a gene: 10. This CDR3 contains 15 residues. This CDR3 reads CASGSGQGALETQYF. The DNA for the CDR3 is TGTGCCAGCGGATCCGGACAGGGGGCGTTGGAGACCCAGTACTTC.

Written as DNA, the CDR3 is TGCGCCAGCAGCCAAGTGGGGGCCAACCAAGAGACCCAGTACTTC. Amino acids: CASSQVGANQETQYF. This sequence joins TRBV4-3 and TRBJ2-5; tentatively, D is TRBD1 (6 bases). This CDR3 region has 15 residues. The V and J ends lost 1 base and 0 bases respectively, with 9 bases between them. Germline loops: CDR1 LGHNA, CDR2 YSLEER.

This clonotype was counted at least ten times. CDR3 in DNA: TGTGCCAGCAGCTTTTCCGCGGGAGGTGGTACCGGGGAGCTGTTTTTT. This encodes CASSFSAGGGTGELFF. This chain links TRBV7-9 with TRBJ2-2; the match to TRBD2 covers 8 bases. Germline V gene lookup returns CDR1 SEHNR and CDR2 FQNEAQ (reference sequence). The CDR3 loop spans 16 amino acids. Trimming cost V 3 bases and J 5 bases; bases outside gene matches: 8.

This chain uses TRBV5-1 with TRBJ2-7; D might be TRBD1 (7 bases). The length of the CDR3 is 19 residues. CDR1 SGHRS and CDR2 YFSETQ come from the germline V gene. V gave up 4 bases and J gave up 1 base, with 27 bases separating them. This CDR3 is CASSRRGQLVQNPSYEQYF. The DNA of the CDR3 is TGCGCCAGCAGCCGGAGGGGACAGCTAGTACAAAATCCTTCCTACGAGCAGTACTTC.

This chain connects TRBV12-5 to TRBJ2-1, with 9 positions matching TRBD2. This CDR3 is built from 15 residues. Losses at the gene ends were 3 bases for V and 7 bases for J; bases not matched to a gene: 7. Germline V CDR1 and CDR2: LGHNT, FRNRAP. CDR3 sequence (DNA): TGTGCTAGTGGTTTCTTTGCGGGAGGGTATAATGAGCAGTTCTTC. Protein: CASGFFAGGYNEQFF.

The V and J genes are TRBV6-5 and TRBJ1-6; 8 bases align to TRBD1. The CDR3 sequence is 15 residues long. V was pared by 7 bases and J by 7 bases, with 9 bases of the junction left unmatched. The germline CDR1 and CDR2 sequences are MNHEY and SVGAGI. In DNA, the CDR3 is TGTGCCAGCACCACCCAGGGGGCCTGGAATTCACCCCTCCACTTT. It yields the protein CASTTQGAWNSPLHF.

The table lists this clonotype with many counts. This chain connects TRBV28 to TRBJ2-1; TRBD2 agrees at 9 bases. CDR3 size: 18 residues. V was clipped by 3 bases and J by 4 bases; unmatched bases: 13. Per germline, CDR1 MDHEN and CDR2 SYDVKM. Here the CDR3 reads CASSFQGQLLAGYNEQFF. The CDR3 DNA reads as TGTGCCAGCAGTTTCCAGGGACAGCTTCTAGCGGGGTACAATGAGCAGTTCTTC.

This clonotype showed up just a few times. The chain combines TRBV5-1 with TRBJ2-1; 8 nucleotides match TRBD1. This CDR3 spans 15 amino acids. V lost 4 bases, J lost 9 bases, and 12 bases stayed unmatched. Germline V gives CDR1 SGHRS, CDR2 YFSETQ. The DNA for the CDR3 is TGCGCCAGCAGCCCGGGCAGGACAGGGTTCGCTGAGCAGTTCTTC. This codes for CASSPGRTGFAEQFF.